The rows below give T cell receptor beta chains drawn from one sample of a study of cytomegalovirus exposure and HLA in healthy donors. Some clones are missing from TCRdb's copy, which holds only in-frame ones; the method was immunoSEQ multiplex PCR. The sample has about 55,000 clones; roughly 85% are singletons. Material for sequencing was PBMCs. The receptors were sampled from a man aged 25-40 years in good health and CMV-seronegative. CDR3s include the opening cysteine and the closing phenylalanine or tryptophan. D genes are given only for firm matches. Clone size, where shown, is once, few, many, or a class for clones that have expanded.

CDR3 DNA	CDR3 protein	J gene	D gene	clone size	V gene
TGCGCCAGCAGCTTGTCGACTAGCGGGAGAGGGGATGAGCAGTTCTTC	CASSLSTSGRGDEQFF	TRBJ2-1	TRBD2	.	TRBV5-1
TGTGCCAGCGCAAGGGACAGGAACTATGGCTACACCTTC	CASARDRNYGYTF	TRBJ1-2	TRBD1	.	TRBV6-1
TGCGCCAGCAGCTTGGGAGGATTTACGGCAGATACGCAGTATTTT	CASSLGGFTADTQYF	TRBJ2-3	.	.	TRBV5-1
TGTGCCAGCAGCTTATTGGGAGCGGGGGGAGCCTACGAGCAGTACTTC	CASSLLGAGGAYEQYF	TRBJ2-7	TRBD2	once	TRBV7-8
TGTGCCATCAGTGAGTCCGAATTGACAGTCAACGCAAACAATGAGCAGTTCTTC	CAISESELTVNANNEQFF	TRBJ2-1	.	.	TRBV10-3
TGTGCCAGCAGTACACAGGGGTGGGGTCAGCCCCAGCATTTT	CASSTQGWGQPQHF	TRBJ1-5	TRBD1	.	TRBV27
TGTGCCAGCAGCTTAAGAACTATTAGGAATTCACCCCTCCACTTT	CASSLRTIRNSPLHF	TRBJ1-6	.	.	TRBV7-2
TGTGCCAGCAGTCAGGACAGGGTGCGATACGAGCAGTACTTC	CASSQDRVRYEQYF	TRBJ2-7	TRBD1	once	TRBV6-5
TGTGCCAGCAGCTTAATCCGGGGGAACACTGAAGCTTTCTTT	CASSLIRGNTEAFF	TRBJ1-1	.	.	TRBV7-9
TGCGCCAGCAGCCAAGACAGGGATTACTCTGGAAACACCATATATTTT	CASSQDRDYSGNTIYF	TRBJ1-3	.	.	TRBV4-1
TGTGCCAGCCGGGACAGGGGGAACAATGAGCAGTTCTTC	CASRDRGNNEQFF	TRBJ2-1	TRBD1	few	TRBV5-8
TGTGCCAGCAGCCCGGGGGGTCCCAAGGACGAGCAGTACTTC	CASSPGGPKDEQYF	TRBJ2-7	TRBD2	.	TRBV6-6
TGCAGCGTTGACGACCCCGGGAACTCCTACGAGCAGTACTTC	CSVDDPGNSYEQYF	TRBJ2-7	.	.	TRBV29-1
TGTGCCAGCAGCCCAGGACAGGGGAGGGGCGAGCAGTACTTC	CASSPGQGRGEQYF	TRBJ2-7	TRBD1	.	TRBV7-3
TGTGCCAGCAGTGGAAGCGGGAGGTACGAGCAGTACTTC	CASSGSGRYEQYF	TRBJ2-7	TRBD2	.	TRBV6-1
TGTGCCAGTAGTCCGGACAGACTGCTCCAAGAGACCCAGTACTTC	CASSPDRLLQETQYF	TRBJ2-5	.	.	TRBV19
TGTGCCAGCAGTTATAAAGACAGGGGGCCTGTTAAGGTTTTCTTT	CASSYKDRGPVKVFF	TRBJ1-1	TRBD1	.	TRBV6-5
TGTGCCAGTAGTATAGAGGCAGGGCGGGGTGTTGGCTACACCTTC	CASSIEAGRGVGYTF	TRBJ1-2	.	.	TRBV19
TGTGCCATCAGTGTCCTGACAGGGGGCTTTTATGGCTACACCTTC	CAISVLTGGFYGYTF	TRBJ1-2	TRBD1	few	TRBV10-3
TGTGCCATCAGACCGGGACAGGGGGCATCTGGCTACACCTTC	CAIRPGQGASGYTF	TRBJ1-2	TRBD1	.	TRBV10-3
TGTGCCAGCTCAACCGGGACAGGGGAGTACACTGAAGCTTTCTTT	CASSTGTGEYTEAFF	TRBJ1-1	TRBD1	.	TRBV18
TGTGCCAGCAGTTTAGGAGCGAGGCATGAGCAGTTCTTC	CASSLGARHEQFF	TRBJ2-1	.	.	TRBV6-5
TGTGCCAGCAGCTTACAGGGGAGCAATCAGCCCCAGCATTTT	CASSLQGSNQPQHF	TRBJ1-5	TRBD1	.	TRBV5-5
TGTGCCTGGAGTGGACAGGGGGGCACTGAAGCTTTCTTT	CAWSGQGGTEAFF	TRBJ1-1	TRBD1	.	TRBV30
TGTGCCAGCAGCTTGGATTCGGGACAGGCGGGATATGGCTACACCTTC	CASSLDSGQAGYGYTF	TRBJ1-2	TRBD1	.	TRBV5-4
TGTGCCAGCAGTCCTCGGGACTCGCCTCCCAATGAGCAGTTCTTC	CASSPRDSPPNEQFF	TRBJ2-1	.	once	TRBV6-5
TGTGCCAGCAAGGAGTTGGGCGGGGTGGGAGGAGATACGCAGTATTTT	CASKELGGVGGDTQYF	TRBJ2-3	.	.	TRBV2
TGCGCCAGCAGTAAGGCGGGAGGGCCGCGTTCCTACAATGAGCAGTTCTTC	CASSKAGGPRSYNEQFF	TRBJ2-1	TRBD2	.	TRBV10-1
TGTGCCAGCAGGACCCTCAGGGATTTGGGTCAGCCCCAGCATTTT	CASRTLRDLGQPQHF	TRBJ1-5	.	.	TRBV28
TGTGCCAGCAGTTACAGTATCGTTCAGCCCCAGCATTTT	CASSYSIVQPQHF	TRBJ1-5	.	.	TRBV28
TGTGCCAGCAGCTTATTAGGACTAGCGGGGGAATTGGGGCAGTATTTT	CASSLLGLAGELGQYF	TRBJ2-3	TRBD2	.	TRBV7-9
TGTGCCAGCAGCGGAGACAGGGTTGGCGGCTACACCTTC	CASSGDRVGGYTF	TRBJ1-2	TRBD1	once	TRBV28
TGTGCCAGCAGGGTTATGGGAGGGTCCAATGAGCAGTTCTTC	CASRVMGGSNEQFF	TRBJ2-1	TRBD2	.	TRBV2
TGTGCCAGCAGGCGGACAGTATCCTACGAGCAGTACTTC	CASRRTVSYEQYF	TRBJ2-7	.	.	TRBV7-2
TGCAGCGTTGTTCCACAGGGAAGGGATGAGCAGTTCTTC	CSVVPQGRDEQFF	TRBJ2-1	.	.	TRBV29-1
TGTGCCAGCAGTGAATCTACAGGATACAATCAGCCCCAGCATTTT	CASSESTGYNQPQHF	TRBJ1-5	.	.	TRBV25-1
TGCGCCAGCAGCCAAGAGGCTAGCGGGGCCTACAATGAGCAGTTCTTC	CASSQEASGAYNEQFF	TRBJ2-1	TRBD2	.	TRBV4-3
TGTGCCAGCAGACCGATGACAGTATACCAAGAGACCCAGTACTTC	CASRPMTVYQETQYF	TRBJ2-5	.	.	TRBV5-6
TGTGCCAGCAGTGTAACGGGAGAGACCCAGTACTTC	CASSVTGETQYF	TRBJ2-5	.	.	TRBV5-4
TGCGCCAGCAGCACAGGGCCTAACACCGGGGAGCTGTTTTTT	CASSTGPNTGELFF	TRBJ2-2	.	.	TRBV5-1
TGCAGCGTGACAGCGATGGGCACCGGGGAGCTGTTTTTT	CSVTAMGTGELFF	TRBJ2-2	.	.	TRBV29-1
TGTGCCAGCAGCTTGAGTAATACTAGCGGGCTTAGCGGGGAGCTGTTTTTT	CASSLSNTSGLSGELFF	TRBJ2-2	TRBD2	few	TRBV5-6
TGTGCCAGTAGTTTAAATAGGAGGAGCTCCTACGAGCAGTACTTC	CASSLNRRSSYEQYF	TRBJ2-7	.	.	TRBV19
TGTCCTGGGATCCCCAGGGACAGGGGCTACGAGCAGTACTTC	CPGIPRDRGYEQYF	TRBJ2-7	.	.	TRBV22-1
TGTGCCAGCAGCTTAGGCAGGCTCCCAAGCAATGAGCAGTTCTTC	CASSLGRLPSNEQFF	TRBJ2-1	.	.	TRBV5-5
TGTGCCAGCAGTTTTAGGCTGGCGGGCTACGAGCAGTACTTC	CASSFRLAGYEQYF	TRBJ2-7	.	.	TRBV6-5
TGTGCCAGCAGCAGATCTGGGACAGGGAGACATAATTCACCCCTCCACTTT	CASSRSGTGRHNSPLHF	TRBJ1-6	TRBD1	.	TRBV5-4
TGTGCCAGCACGCGGGGGGTCGAGCAGTACTTC	CASTRGVEQYF	TRBJ2-7	TRBD2	.	TRBV28
TGTGCCAGCAGCTTAGCTAGTACCTACGAGCAGTACTTC	CASSLASTYEQYF	TRBJ2-7	.	once	TRBV7-9
TGCGCCAGCAGCTCCCCCCAGGGGGTTTCCGGGGAGCTGTTTTTT	CASSSPQGVSGELFF	TRBJ2-2	TRBD1	.	TRBV5-1
TGTGCCAGCAGTCTCCAAGCGGGATTAGGGGACGATGAGCAGTTCTTC	CASSLQAGLGDDEQFF	TRBJ2-1	TRBD2	.	TRBV27
TGTGCCAGCAGCCCGCGACAGTCACCCTCTGGAAACACCATATATTTT	CASSPRQSPSGNTIYF	TRBJ1-3	.	.	TRBV7-9
TGTGCCAGCAGCTTGTTTCCAGGGGGCAGGTACGAGCAGTACTTC	CASSLFPGGRYEQYF	TRBJ2-7	TRBD1	.	TRBV5-6
TGTGCCAGCAGCTTGCGGGGAGGAGAGACCCAGTACTTC	CASSLRGGETQYF	TRBJ2-5	.	.	TRBV7-9
TGTGCCAGCCACCCGGGACAGAGTTACGAGCAGTACTTC	CASHPGQSYEQYF	TRBJ2-7	TRBD1	.	TRBV6-1
TGTGCCAGCTCACCGACTAGCGGGGAGTACGAGCAGTACTTC	CASSPTSGEYEQYF	TRBJ2-7	TRBD2	.	TRBV18
TGTGCCAGCAGCCAAGACCAAGCTATTAATGAAAAACTGTTTTTT	CASSQDQAINEKLFF	TRBJ1-4	.	.	TRBV4-2